Presented here are 9 T cell receptor beta chains from one specimen sequenced in a study of cytotoxic CD8 clonotypes in ibrutinib-treated CLL. Only in-frame clones appear in the TCRdb table, and some are missing; sequencing was by immunoSEQ multiplex PCR. Of roughly 190,000 clones detected, 72% appear once; the ten largest clones hold 10% to 15%. Sequences were derived from PBMCs, sampled after 24 months of ibrutinib treatment. These TCRs come from a human donor with chronic lymphocytic leukemia.

This chain links TRBV11-3 with TRBJ1-4; 7 positions agree with TRBD1. Trimming at V came to 3 bases and at J to 5 bases, leaving 6 bases not matched to a gene. CDR1 is SGHNT and CDR2 is YENEEA in the germline V gene. The CDR3 has 15 residues. The CDR3 nucleotides read TGTGCCAGCAGCTTCTACGGGACAGCAAATGAAAAACTGTTTTTT. This sequence encodes CASSFYGTANEKLFF.

This clone occurred a few times. The chain combines TRBV19 with TRBJ2-1, with 12 bases fitting TRBD2. V trimming: 0 bases; J trimming: 6 bases; junction bases outside the gene matches: 0. Germline assignment: CDR1 LNHDA and CDR2 SQIVND (reference sequence). The CDR3 extends over 15 amino acids. The CDR3 coding sequence is TGTGCCAGTAGTATAGAACTAGCGGGAGGCAATGAGCAGTTCTTC. This encodes CASSIELAGGNEQFF.

The CDR3 DNA follows: TGTGCCAGCAGTGACAGATTTATTAATCAGCCCCAGCATTTT. As protein: CASSDRFINQPQHF. The V call is TRBV27, the J call TRBJ1-5, with TRBD1 as a possible D gene (5 bases). This CDR3 contains 14 residues. V lost 5 bases and J lost 4, with 12 bases in between. Germline V lookup: CDR1 MNHEY, CDR2 SMNVEV (reference sequence).

The chain joins TRBV19 to TRBJ1-2; D remains unclear. The CDR3 extends over 13 amino acids. Trimming stripped 6 bases from V and 8 bases from J, with 16 bases between. Germline CDR1 LNHDA, CDR2 SQIVND (reference sequence). In DNA, the CDR3 is TGTGCCAGTAGACTCAAGGGAAATGGCGGCTACACCTTC. This translates into CASRLKGNGGYTF.

The chain couples TRBV27 to TRBJ2-7, with a tentative D call TRBD2 (5 bases). V was clipped by 3 bases and J by 7 bases, with 13 bases between them. CDR3 size: 13 residues. Germline values: CDR1 MNHEY, CDR2 SMNVEV (reference sequence). CDR3 nucleotide sequence: TGTGCCAGCAGTTTTATAGAGCGGTGGGAGCAGTACTTC. Its translation: CASSFIERWEQYF.

This clone was seen a few times. V usage is TRBV30 and J usage is TRBJ2-4; tentatively, D is TRBD2 (6 bases). This CDR3 spans 11 amino acids. The V end lost 4 bases, the J end lost 9 bases, and 10 bases lay between the germline ends. In germline, CDR1 is GTSNPN, CDR2 SVGIG (reference sequence). The CDR3 loop is CAWMEGSIQYF. As DNA, the CDR3 is TGTGCCTGGATGGAGGGGAGCATTCAGTACTTC.

The V and J genes are TRBV19 and TRBJ1-5; D is perhaps TRBD1 (5 bases). The CDR3 spans 13 residues. The V gene lost 4 bases and the J gene lost 7 bases, with 11 bases spanning the gap. Germline assignment: CDR1 LNHDA and CDR2 SQIVND (reference sequence). CDR3 loop: CASSRGARQPQHF. For the CDR3, the DNA is TGTGCCAGTAGTAGGGGCGCGAGGCAGCCCCAGCATTTT.

This chain connects TRBV9 to TRBJ2-1, with 12 bases aligning to TRBD2. V was pared by 0 bases and J by 7 bases, with 5 bases of the junction left unmatched. This CDR3 region has 16 residues. Germline values: CDR1 SGDLS, CDR2 YYNGEE. CDR3 in DNA: TGTGCCAGCAGCGTAGAGACTAGCGGGAGTGGAAATGAGCAGTTCTTC. Translating gives CASSVETSGSGNEQFF.

V is TRBV4-2 and J is TRBJ2-7; weak D call: TRBD2 (7 bases). The CDR3 length is 17 residues. V was trimmed by 1 base and J by 3 bases, leaving 19 bases between them. CDR1 is LGHNA, CDR2 YNFKEQ, per germline. CDR3 protein: CASSQAEERGGGYEQYF. The CDR3 nucleotides read TGTGCCAGCAGCCAAGCGGAGGAGCGGGGAGGGGGCTACGAGCAGTACTTC.